What follows describes a single T cell receptor beta chain. This CDR3 contains 16 residues. The junction had 11 bases not matched to a gene; V was cut back by 4 bases and J by 7 bases. Germline CDR1 and CDR2: SEHNR and FQNEAQ (reference sequence). This sample stems from a study of shared clonotypes between healthy human individuals. At the deep level, the assay was run. In the sorted-subset replicate PCRs, roughly 210 ng DNA, 25,000 to 30,000 T cell genomes, was used. Here immunoSEQ multiplex PCR was the method, and the copy in TCRdb shows in-frame clones only, minus some. The table shows about 2 million clones, with about 95% occurring only once. CD45RO-negative CD8 cells positively selected for CCR7 made up the naive population, which excluded terminally differentiated effector memory CD45RA+ cells.

Input material: naive CD8+ T cells sorted from blood. J is TRBJ2-3 and V is TRBV7-9, with 10 bases identical to TRBD2. This clonotype originated in a young man in good health. This chain's CDR3 is CASSSPEGLAMNTQYF. CDR3 coding DNA: TGTGCCAGCAGCTCGCCGGAGGGACTAGCGATGAATACGCAGTATTTT.